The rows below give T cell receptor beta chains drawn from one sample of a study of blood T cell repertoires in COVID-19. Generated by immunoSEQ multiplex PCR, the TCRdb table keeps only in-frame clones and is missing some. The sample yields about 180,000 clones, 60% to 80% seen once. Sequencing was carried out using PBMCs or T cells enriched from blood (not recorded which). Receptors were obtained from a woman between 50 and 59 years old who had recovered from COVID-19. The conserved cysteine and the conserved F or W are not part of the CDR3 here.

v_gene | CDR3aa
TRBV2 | ASMITGDYSPLH
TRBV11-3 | ASSLQGDTEAF
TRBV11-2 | ASSTGPLGTEAF
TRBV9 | ASSVLAGTPRDNEQF
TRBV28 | ASKGLAATYEQY
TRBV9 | ASSVAGGPGETQY
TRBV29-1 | SVGRGPNQPQH
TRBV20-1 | SASSAGLTSYTDTQY
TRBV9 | ASSVTSLTDTQY
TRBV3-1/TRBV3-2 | ASSGLAGNNEQF
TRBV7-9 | ASSYQKNTGELF
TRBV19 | ASSIVPVNQPQH
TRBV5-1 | ASSPGTGTPSSYEQY
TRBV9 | ASSVGHRANYGYT
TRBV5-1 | ASSLVHFQETQY